This passage covers 6 T cell receptor beta chains from one sample sequenced in a study of T cells in Graves' hyperthyroidism and ophthalmopathy. Researchers amplified the TCR beta CDR3 regions from RNA transcripts. The primer set for the first-round RT-PCR of the TCR CDR3 was HTBI. TCRdb itself ran the multiplex PCR reads through MiXCR, one entry per CDR3 protein. The data show approximately 380,000 distinct CDR3 sequences, 15% to 20% seen once. Input material: blood. The receptors were sampled from a woman aged 18-29 years with Graves' hyperthyroidism.

V is TRBV6-1 and J is TRBJ2-2; 8 positions agree with TRBD1. J lost 6 bases, V lost 3 bases, and 3 bases had no gene match. Germline V CDR1 and CDR2: MNHNS, SASEGT. The CDR3 is made up of 14 amino acids. The CDR3 region is CASSDGQGSGELFF. The CDR3 DNA sequence: TGTGCCAGCAGTGACGGACAGGGTTCCGGGGAGCTGTTTTTT.

This clonotype occurred many times. The genes are TRBV12-3 or TRBV12-4 and TRBJ2-5; 8 positions agree with TRBD1. With V trimmed by 3 bases and J by 4 bases, 4 bases remained unmatched. The CDR3 consists of 14 residues. The DNA of the CDR3 is TGTGCCAGCAGTTTCGAGACAGGGGCAGAGACCCAGTACTTC. Its translation: CASSFETGAETQYF.

This clonotype occurred once. This rearrangement joins TRBV2 to TRBJ2-5, with a tentative D call TRBD1 (5 bases). This CDR3 comprises 14 residues. V was cut by 6 bases and J by 0 bases, with 11 bases left in between. The germline CDR1 and CDR2 sequences are SNHLY and FYNNEI. DNA of the CDR3: TGTGCCAGCAGGAGAGACAGATACCAAGAGACCCAGTACTTC. Translated, it gives CASRRDRYQETQYF.

The table lists this clonotype with a few counts. The V gene is TRBV27, the J gene TRBJ2-7, with D unclear. Trimming removed 1 base from V and 2 bases from J, with 9 bases in between. This CDR3 is built from 14 residues. The germline V gene has CDR1 MNHEY and CDR2 SMNVEV (reference sequence). The CDR3 region has the DNA TGTGCCAGCAGTTTATACGGCCAGACCTACGAGCAGTACTTC. Its protein is CASSLYGQTYEQYF.

This clonotype was counted a few times. This chain uses TRBV25-1 with TRBJ1-6; D uncertain. Germline-derived CDR1 and CDR2 are MGHDK and SYGVNS. The CDR3 has 14 amino acids. The V and J ends lost 1 base and 6 bases respectively, with 7 bases between them. The chain's CDR3 is CASSELASNSPLHF. CDR3 DNA sequence: TGTGCCAGCAGTGAATTGGCCAGTAATTCACCCCTCCACTTT.

This clonotype was seen repeatedly, ten times or more. The V gene is TRBV18, the J gene TRBJ2-5; D remains ambiguous. V shed 0 bases and J shed 0 bases, with 8 bases lying between them. Germline V lookup: CDR1 KGHSH, CDR2 LQKENI. The CDR3 contains 15 residues. CDR3 nucleotides: TGTGCCAGCTCACCACCGACTGCCTACCAAGAGACCCAGTACTTC. Translated: CASSPPTAYQETQYF. Using reference TRBV18 and TRBJ2-5 for the parts outside the CDR3, the full variable domain is NAGVMQNPRHLVRRRGQEARLRCSPMKGHSHVYWYRQLPEEGLKFMVYLQKENIIDESGMPKERFSAEFPKEGPSILRIQQVVRGDSAAYFCASSPPTAYQETQYFGPGTRLLVL.